This is a list of T cell receptor beta chains from one sample in a study of cytomegalovirus exposure and HLA in healthy donors. Measured with immunoSEQ multiplex PCR; TCRdb has only the in-frame clones, and not every one. The table records over 150,000 clones, around 80% of them present only once. The sample comprised PBMCs. The receptors derive from a man aged 18 to 30 in good health and CMV-seropositive. The CDR3 runs from the conserved cysteine through the conserved F or W. A row's size may be missing; if present it is once, few, many or a size class.

clone size	V gene	J gene	CDR3 protein
-	TRBV25-1	TRBJ2-3	CASSEGTGTLYTQYF
once	TRBV5-4	TRBJ2-5	CASSLQAGVGQETQYF
few	TRBV2	TRBJ2-5	CASKRAAQETQYF
-	TRBV7-2	TRBJ2-7	CASSLIRYEQYF
-	TRBV2	TRBJ1-1	CASRWDRGNTEAFF
-	TRBV6-5	TRBJ1-2	CASSYGQGIDYGYTF
-	TRBV7-3	TRBJ2-2	CASSLTGQGNTGELFF
once	TRBV5-1	TRBJ2-7	CASSLVGQGAYEQYF
-	TRBV15	TRBJ1-5	CATSRDRTGSNQPQHF
few	TRBV30	TRBJ1-5	CAWSAGGRTGEIF
once	TRBV2	TRBJ2-3	CASSPNTDTQYF
-	TRBV6-1	TRBJ1-5	CASSDRVPQPQHF
-	TRBV5-1	TRBJ1-1	CASSLDGEVRTEAFF
-	TRBV10-3	TRBJ1-1	CAISGPGQNTEAFF
-	TRBV19	TRBJ1-4	CASSITRNEKLFF
-	TRBV6-5	TRBJ2-1	CASSYSLAGYNEQFF
-	TRBV30	TRBJ1-6	CAWADGGSYNSPLHF
-	TRBV7-9	TRBJ2-3	CASSISGSTDTQYF
-	TRBV29-1	TRBJ2-1	CSVERGLAAYNEQFF
-	TRBV29-1	TRBJ2-7	CSAEDSFSYEQYF
-	TRBV6-5	TRBJ2-7	CASSSRGQNHEQYF
-	TRBV27	TRBJ1-2	CASSFLGQPNYGYTF
-	TRBV7-3	TRBJ2-5	CASSLTGTAQETQYF
-	TRBV25-1	TRBJ2-3	CASGLARELEDTQYF
-	TRBV7-2	-	CASSTTRGPYEQYF
-	TRBV6-1	TRBJ2-1	CASSEGLAGYNEQFF
-	TRBV7-2	TRBJ2-7	CASSSPGTSGYEQYF
-	TRBV18	TRBJ2-2	CASSQGGAYTGELFF
-	TRBV6-5	TRBJ1-2	CASIRGRHYGYTF
-	TRBV6-5	TRBJ1-1	CASTLGGGSEAFF
-	TRBV5-6	TRBJ1-5	CASSSGTGINQPQHF
-	TRBV5-1	TRBJ2-3	CASKPSGGSTDTQYF
-	TRBV5-4	TRBJ1-2	CASSLFGGNYGYTF
-	TRBV11-3	TRBJ2-1	CASSLGSRYNEQFF
-	TRBV19	TRBJ1-5	CASVTAYSNQPQHF
-	TRBV9	TRBJ2-1	CASRLGETYNEQFF
-	TRBV2	TRBJ1-1	CASTGFAGSFLNTEAFF
-	TRBV2	TRBJ1-1	CASGTPNTEAFF
-	TRBV10-3	TRBJ2-7	CAISPQGPGNEQYF
-	TRBV11-2	TRBJ2-7	CASSLYSSGNYEQYF
-	TRBV11-2	TRBJ1-1	CASSFSWEGEAFF
-	TRBV9	TRBJ1-2	CASSVSGYGYTF
-	TRBV23-1	TRBJ2-7	CASSLPHRGSYEQYF
-	TRBV7-8	TRBJ1-2	CASSSPGQGLGGYTF
few	TRBV30	TRBJ1-2	CAWSQSGNYGYTF
-	TRBV29-1	TRBJ2-5	CSVEGRAGRNQETQYF
-	TRBV18	TRBJ1-2	CASSPDPGRGYTF
-	TRBV5-1	TRBJ2-7	CASSFGQGTGEQYF
-	TRBV19	TRBJ2-7	CASSSIGTGDEQYF
-	TRBV2	TRBJ1-2	CASSEVLTGPYGYTF
-	TRBV6-6	TRBJ1-1	CASSYVRDRAFF
-	TRBV7-9	TRBJ2-1	CASSPRGAQGRTGEQFF
-	TRBV20-1	TRBJ2-3	CRPGVEDTQYF